The T cell receptor (beta chain) described here comes from a study of human T cells and chemical hapten exposure. Study overall: 2% DPC applied to a roughly 2 cm by roughly 2 cm arm area sensitized donors. The study, taken as a whole, reports: TCRs at a frequency above 1 in 1000 stayed unchanged with DPC sensitization.

The table lists this clonotype with a few counts. What it binds is not known. As to time point: patch test 1, 2 weeks after DPC sensitization. Treatment specified: therapeutic diphenylcyclopropenone sensitization with weekly scalp DPC. Germline CDR1 is MNHNS and CDR2 is SASEGT. V gave up 1 base and J gave up 2 bases, with 15 bases separating them. The CDR3 length is 17 residues. Individual cDNA molecules (in the library) carried attached unique molecular identifiers. TCRdb re-called the RACE reads with MiXCR, one entry per CDR3 protein. The data show about 380,000 distinct CDR3 sequences, about 4.8% seen once.

V is TRBV6-1 and J is TRBJ1-5, with D uncertain. The TCR was taken from a woman in her forties or fifties with alopecia areata. Some clones in this sample may be carry-over from other donors' samples. The starting material was whole blood, obtained in connection with sensitization to the hapten diphenylcyclopropenone (DPC). The CDR3 is CASSEGSLTGGNQPQHF. The DNA for the CDR3 is TGTGCCAGCAGTGAAGGATCCCTCACCGGGGGCAATCAGCCCCAGCATTTT.